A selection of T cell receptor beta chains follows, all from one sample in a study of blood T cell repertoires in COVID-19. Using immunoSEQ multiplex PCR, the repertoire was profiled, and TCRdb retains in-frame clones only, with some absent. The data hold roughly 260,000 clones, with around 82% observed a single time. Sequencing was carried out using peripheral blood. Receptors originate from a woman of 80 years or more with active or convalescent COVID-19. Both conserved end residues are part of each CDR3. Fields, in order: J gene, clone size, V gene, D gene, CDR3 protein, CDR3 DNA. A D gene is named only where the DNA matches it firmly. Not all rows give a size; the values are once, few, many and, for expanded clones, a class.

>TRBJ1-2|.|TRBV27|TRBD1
CASSDRARNGYTF
TGTGCCAGCAGTGACAGGGCAAGGAATGGCTACACCTTC
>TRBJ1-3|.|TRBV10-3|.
CAISESEGLTSGNTIYF
TGTGCCATCAGTGAGTCTGAAGGACTTACCTCTGGAAACACCATATATTTT
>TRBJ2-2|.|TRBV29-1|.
CSALAGSGELFF
TGCAGCGCCCTGGCAGGGTCCGGGGAGCTGTTTTTT
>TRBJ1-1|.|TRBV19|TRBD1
CASSIGDRSKAFF
TGTGCCAGTAGTATTGGGGACAGGAGTAAAGCTTTCTTT
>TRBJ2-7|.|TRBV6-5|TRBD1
CASSPRTGGHNEQYF
TGTGCCAGCAGTCCACGGACAGGGGGGCACAACGAGCAGTACTTC
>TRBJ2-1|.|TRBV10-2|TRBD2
CASSEIRAGVNEQFF
TGCGCCAGCAGTGAGATAAGGGCGGGAGTAAATGAGCAGTTCTTC
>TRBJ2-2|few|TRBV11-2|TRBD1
CASSIHDRGTGELFF
TGTGCCAGCAGCATCCACGACAGGGGCACCGGGGAGCTGTTTTTT
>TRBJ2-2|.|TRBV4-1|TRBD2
CASSQAPVGLAGNTGELFF
TGCGCCAGCAGCCAAGCGCCTGTGGGTCTAGCGGGGAACACCGGGGAGCTGTTTTTT
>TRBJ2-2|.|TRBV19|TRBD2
CASSILAGGVGELFF
TGTGCCAGTAGTATACTAGCGGGAGGTGTCGGGGAGCTGTTTTTT
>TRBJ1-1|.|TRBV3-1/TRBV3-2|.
CASSQGLSGNTEAFF
TGTGCCAGCAGCCAAGGGCTTTCGGGGAACACTGAAGCTTTCTTT
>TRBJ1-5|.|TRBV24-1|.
CATSDPKTGGGNQPQHF
TGTGCCACCAGTGATCCCAAGACAGGCGGAGGCAATCAGCCCCAGCATTTT
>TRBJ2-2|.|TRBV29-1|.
CSVGRGASNTGELFF
TGCAGCGTAGGGCGGGGAGCCTCGAACACCGGGGAGCTGTTTTTT
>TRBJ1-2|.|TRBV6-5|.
CASSYSSRGPYGYTF
TGTGCCAGCAGTTACTCGAGTCGAGGGCCCTATGGCTACACCTTC
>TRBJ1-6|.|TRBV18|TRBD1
CASSPTGNNSPLHF
TGTGCCAGCTCACCGACAGGGAATAATTCACCCCTCCACTTT
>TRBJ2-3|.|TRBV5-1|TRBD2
CASNLVSSGDYPTDTQYF
TGCGCCAGCAACTTGGTATCTAGCGGGGACTATCCCACAGATACGCAGTATTTT
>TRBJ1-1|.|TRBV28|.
CASNNMNTEAFF
TGTGCCAGCAACAACATGAACACTGAAGCTTTCTTT
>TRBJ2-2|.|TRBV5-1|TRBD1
CASSPGTGVLGELFF
TGCGCCAGCAGCCCAGGGACAGGGGTTCTCGGGGAGCTGTTTTTT
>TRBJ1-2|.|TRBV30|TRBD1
CAWSVQTGNGYTF
TGTGCCTGGAGTGTACAGACAGGGAATGGCTACACCTTC
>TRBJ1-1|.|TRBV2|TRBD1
CASSERWDSLDSEAFF
TGTGCCAGCAGTGAAAGGTGGGACAGCCTGGACTCCGAAGCTTTCTTT
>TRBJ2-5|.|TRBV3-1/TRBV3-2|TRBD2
CASSLAGLAEGETQYF
TGTGCCAGCAGCCTAGCTGGACTAGCGGAGGGAGAGACCCAGTACTTC
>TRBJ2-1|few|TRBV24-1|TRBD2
CATSDTSGPSNNEQFF
TGTGCCACCAGCGATACTAGCGGACCATCGAACAATGAGCAGTTCTTC
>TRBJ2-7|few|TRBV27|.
CASGITGQNEQYF
TGTGCCAGCGGAATAACGGGACAAAACGAGCAGTACTTC
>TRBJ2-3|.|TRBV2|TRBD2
CASSGSSGRVADTQYF
TGTGCCAGCAGTGGGTCTAGCGGGAGGGTTGCAGATACGCAGTATTTT
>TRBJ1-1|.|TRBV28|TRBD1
CASRSGQGSTEAFF
TGTGCCAGCAGATCAGGACAGGGTAGCACTGAAGCTTTCTTT
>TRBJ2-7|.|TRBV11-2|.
CARSVSGGGGYEQYF
TGTGCCCGCAGCGTCTCGGGGGGCGGGGGATACGAGCAGTACTTC
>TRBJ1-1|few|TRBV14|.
CASSQFSYTEAFF
TGTGCCAGCAGCCAATTTAGCTACACTGAAGCTTTCTTT
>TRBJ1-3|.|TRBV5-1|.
CASSLDTQSSGNTIYF
TGCGCCAGCTCTCTTGACACCCAGAGCTCTGGAAACACCATATATTTT
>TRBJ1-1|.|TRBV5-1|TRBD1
CASSFYTGGAEGEAFF
TGCGCCAGCAGCTTTTATACAGGGGGTGCTGAGGGGGAAGCTTTCTTT
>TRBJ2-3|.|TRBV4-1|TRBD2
CASSPNALLAGGTDTQYF
TGCGCCAGCAGCCCTAATGCTTTATTAGCGGGGGGCACAGATACGCAGTATTTT
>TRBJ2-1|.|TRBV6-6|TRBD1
CASSSTRQGAYNEQFF
TGTGCCAGCAGTTCGACACGACAGGGAGCCTACAATGAGCAGTTCTTC
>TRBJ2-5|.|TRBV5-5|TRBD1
CASSLGDSTMWGETQYF
TGTGCCAGCAGCTTGGGGGACAGTACTATGTGGGGGGAGACCCAGTACTTC
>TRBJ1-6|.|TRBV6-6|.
CASSYPQANSPLHF
TGTGCCAGCAGTTACCCCCAAGCTAATTCACCCCTCCACTTT
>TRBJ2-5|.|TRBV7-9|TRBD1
CASSLNDRGRYQETQYF
TGTGCCAGCAGCTTAAATGACAGGGGAAGGTACCAAGAGACCCAGTACTTC
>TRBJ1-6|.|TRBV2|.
CASNAGVESPLHF
TGTGCCAGCAATGCAGGGGTAGAGTCACCCCTCCACTTT
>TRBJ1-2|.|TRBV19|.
CASSTLREGINYGYTF
TGTGCCAGTAGCACTCTAAGGGAGGGGATCAACTATGGCTACACCTTC
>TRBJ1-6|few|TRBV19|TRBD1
CASSIRGQTIPLHF
TGTGCCAGTAGTATCAGGGGACAGACGATTCCCCTCCACTTT
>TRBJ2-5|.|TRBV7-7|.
CASSLGTAQETQYF
TGTGCCAGCAGCTTAGGGACTGCACAAGAGACCCAGTACTTC
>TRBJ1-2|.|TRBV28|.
CASSYRAYYGYTF
TGTGCCAGCAGTTACAGGGCTTACTATGGCTACACCTTC
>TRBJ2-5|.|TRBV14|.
CASSHQEETQYF
TGTGCCAGCAGCCACCAGGAAGAGACCCAGTACTTC
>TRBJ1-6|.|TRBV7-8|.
CASSFPGNSPLHF
TGTGCCAGCAGCTTCCCAGGGAATTCACCCCTCCACTTT
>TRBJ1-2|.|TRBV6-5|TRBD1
CASSYAQGQGGYTF
TGTGCCAGCAGTTACGCCCAGGGACAGGGTGGCTACACCTTC
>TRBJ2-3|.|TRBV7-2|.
CASSRSSSDTQYF
TGTGCCAGCAGCCGGTCGTCTTCAGATACGCAGTATTTT
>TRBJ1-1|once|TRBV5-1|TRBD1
CASSLDGTGYTEAFF
TGCGCCAGCAGCTTGGATGGGACAGGGTACACTGAAGCTTTCTTT
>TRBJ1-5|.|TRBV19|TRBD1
CASSIVRTGVAQPQHF
TGTGCCAGTAGTATAGTTCGGACAGGGGTCGCTCAGCCCCAGCATTTT
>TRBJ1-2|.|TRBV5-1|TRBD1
CASRLTGGDYGYTF
TGCGCCAGCAGATTGACAGGGGGAGACTATGGCTACACCTTC
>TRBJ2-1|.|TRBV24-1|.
CATSDLSYDEQFF
TGTGCCACCAGTGATTTGTCCTACGATGAGCAGTTCTTC
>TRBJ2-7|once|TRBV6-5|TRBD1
CASSTRDRLYEQYF
TGTGCCAGCAGTACCCGGGACAGGCTTTACGAGCAGTACTTC
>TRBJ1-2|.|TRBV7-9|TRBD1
CASSPGQGRDGYTF
TGTGCCAGCAGCCCAGGACAGGGGAGGGATGGCTACACCTTC
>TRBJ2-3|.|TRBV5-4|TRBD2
CASSFPSGGPTDTQYF
TGTGCCAGCAGCTTTCCTAGCGGGGGCCCCACAGATACGCAGTATTTT
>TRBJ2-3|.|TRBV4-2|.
CASSPEGTDTQYF
TGTGCCAGCTCCCCCGAGGGCACAGATACGCAGTATTTT
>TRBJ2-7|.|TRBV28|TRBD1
CASITLGTGRSYEQYF
TGTGCCAGCATCACCCTAGGGACAGGGCGTTCCTACGAGCAGTACTTC
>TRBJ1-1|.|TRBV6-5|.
CASRITGGTGEAFF
TGTGCCAGCAGAATAACCGGGGGAACCGGTGAAGCTTTCTTT
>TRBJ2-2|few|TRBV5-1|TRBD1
CASSPGQPNTGELFF
TGCGCCAGCAGCCCGGGACAGCCGAACACCGGGGAGCTGTTTTTT
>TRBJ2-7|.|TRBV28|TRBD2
CASSTPWGAGAFYEQYF
TGTGCCAGCAGTACACCCTGGGGAGCGGGAGCCTTCTACGAGCAGTACTTC
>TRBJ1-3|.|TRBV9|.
CASSALDTRNTIYF
TGTGCCAGCAGCGCCTTGGACACCCGAAACACCATATATTTT
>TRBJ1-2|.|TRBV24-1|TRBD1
CATSEAGQEGGYTF
TGTGCCACCAGTGAGGCGGGACAGGAAGGGGGCTACACCTTC
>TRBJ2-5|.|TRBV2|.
CASNYLSSETQYF
TGTGCCAGCAATTACCTCTCGAGTGAGACCCAGTACTTC
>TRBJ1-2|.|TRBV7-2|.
CASSSPQGFGYGYTF
TGTGCCAGCAGCTCACCTCAGGGTTTTGGCTATGGCTACACCTTC
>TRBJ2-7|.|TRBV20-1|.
CRSFRGYEQYF
TGCAGATCATTCAGGGGTTACGAGCAGTACTTC